The 32 T cell receptor beta chains below all came from one sample that was sequenced in a study of T cell responses to AZD1222 COVID-19 vaccine. Only in-frame clones appear in the TCRdb table, and some are missing; sequencing was by immunoSEQ multiplex PCR. The sample includes about 96,000 clones, roughly 90% seen only once; the top ten take 20% to 30%. The specimen comprised peripheral blood, sampled on day 0 of AZD1222 vaccination. The source is an adult in good health.

The chain joins TRBV28 to TRBJ2-2; the D is unclear. Germline V gene lookup returns CDR1 MDHEN and CDR2 SYDVKM. V dropped 4 bases and J dropped 7 bases, with 19 bases sitting between them. CDR3 length equals 16 residues. CDR3 coding DNA: TGTGCCAGCAGTTCCCGACCCCGTCCCGGCCTCGGGGAGCTGTTTTTT. Translating it yields CASSSRPRPGLGELFF.

The chain has TRBV28 and TRBJ2-3; TRBD2 is a possible D gene (5 bases). Germline assignment: CDR1 MDHEN and CDR2 SYDVKM. V was shortened by 4 bases and J by 0 bases, with 11 bases between the two germline ends. This CDR3 region has 15 residues. The CDR3 sequence: CASSSEGRSTDTQYF. The CDR3 DNA reads TGTGCCAGCAGTTCCGAGGGTAGGAGCACAGATACGCAGTATTTT.

The chain joins TRBV10-3 to TRBJ2-1; 11 bases fit TRBD2. V lost 5 bases, J lost 9 bases, and 12 bases stayed unmatched. This CDR3 spans 16 amino acids. Germline CDR1 and CDR2: ENHRY and SYGVKD. For the CDR3, the DNA is TGTGCCATCAGTCCCCCCGGTACTAGCGGGAGAGGTGAGCAGTTCTTC. It yields the protein CAISPPGTSGRGEQFF.

This clone was seen only a few times. The chain couples TRBV21-1 to TRBJ2-5; the D call TRBD2 from the table was never checked on the DNA. TRBV21-1 is described as a pseudogene. The CDR3 runs 16 residues. CDR3 bases: TGTGCCAGCAGCAAATCTTCCGGGAGGTACCAAGAGACCCAGTACTTC. As protein: CASSKSSGRYQETQYF.

The gene calls are TRBV28 and TRBJ2-1; D is possibly TRBD2 (6 bases). There are 14 residues in the CDR3. From germline, CDR1 is MDHEN and CDR2 SYDVKM. V was shortened by 7 bases and J by 9 bases, with 19 bases between the two germline ends. The CDR3 DNA reads TGTGCCAGCACCGTCCCAAATAGCGGCCCTGAGCAGTTCTTC. Translation: CASTVPNSGPEQFF.

The chain has TRBV7-3 and TRBJ2-7, with TRBD2 as a possible D gene (7 bases). V lost 5 bases and J lost 5, with 19 bases in between. Germline assignment: CDR1 SGHTA and CDR2 FQGTGA. This CDR3 contains 15 residues. The CDR3 protein is CASSPNGGQLHEQYF. The CDR3, as DNA: TGTGCCAGCAGCCCAAACGGGGGGCAATTGCACGAGCAGTACTTC.

This rearrangement joins TRBV28 to TRBJ2-5, with TRBD2 identical over 9 bases. V shed 5 bases, J shed 5 bases, and the junction held 12 bases outside the gene matches. The CDR3 runs 16 residues. The V gene's germline CDR1 is MDHEN and CDR2 SYDVKM. The CDR3 DNA sequence: TGTGCCAGCAGTGTGGCGGGAGGGAGCCGAGCTGAGACCCAGTACTTC. It yields the protein CASSVAGGSRAETQYF. Filled out from reference TRBV28 and TRBJ2-5, the complete variable domain reads DVKVTQSSRYLVKRTGEKVFLECVQDMDHENMFWYRQDPGLGLRLIYFSYDVKMKEKGDIPEGYSVSREKKERFSLILESASTNQTSMYLCASSVAGGSRAETQYFGPGTRLLVL.

The sample holds a few counts of this clone. The chain employs TRBV6-5 and TRBJ1-1; D is unresolved. The germline V and J ends were trimmed by 5 bases and 7 bases, with 14 bases remaining between them. This CDR3 comprises 13 residues. Germline V gene lookup returns CDR1 MNHEY and CDR2 SVGAGI. The CDR3 sequence is CASSPQEVGEAFF. In nucleotides, the CDR3 is TGTGCCAGCAGTCCCCAGGAAGTGGGTGAAGCTTTCTTT.

DNA of the CDR3: TGTGCCAGCAGCGCCTCGGGGGGTCGCACCGAGCAGTACTTC. It codes for CASSASGGRTEQYF. This rearrangement joins TRBV28 to TRBJ2-7; 7 bases fit TRBD2. CDR1 is MDHEN and CDR2 is SYDVKM in the germline V gene. The CDR3 consists of 14 residues. The J segment lost 6 bases and the V segment lost 6 bases, leaving 11 bases of the junction unmatched.

The rearrangement links TRBV6-6 to TRBJ1-2, with D perhaps matching TRBD1 (6 bases). The V and J ends lost 2 bases and 3 bases respectively, with 10 bases between them. The length of the CDR3 is 14 residues. Germline assignment: CDR1 MNHNY and CDR2 SVGAGI (reference sequence). CDR3 residues: CASSYAAGDYGYTF. The CDR3 DNA sequence: TGTGCCAGCAGTTACGCGGCAGGGGACTATGGCTACACCTTC.

V usage is TRBV7-9 and J usage is TRBJ1-2, with D perhaps TRBD1 (6 bases). Germline values: CDR1 SEHNR, CDR2 FQNEAQ (reference sequence). The CDR3 loop spans 16 amino acids. The V end was cut by 1 base, the J end by 5 bases, with 17 bases between. CDR3 sequence: CASSLGTTGSLYGYTF. CDR3 nucleotide sequence: TGTGCCAGCAGCTTAGGAACGACAGGCTCCCTTTATGGCTACACCTTC.

J is TRBJ1-4 and V is TRBV12-3 or TRBV12-4, with D uncertain. This CDR3 comprises 13 residues. V was shortened by 5 bases and J by 5 bases, with 9 bases between the two germline ends. This CDR3 is CASSTKSNEKLFF. In DNA, the CDR3 is TGTGCCAGCAGTACAAAATCGAATGAAAAACTGTTTTTT.

The chain employs TRBV7-9 and TRBJ1-1; D may be TRBD1 (6 bases). V was cut by 2 bases and J by 1 base, with 23 bases left in between. CDR3 length equals 19 residues. Germline CDR1 and CDR2: SEHNR and FQNEAQ (reference sequence). The chain's CDR3 is CASSLYIGLGGTKNTEAFF. CDR3 DNA sequence: TGTGCCAGCAGCTTATACATTGGGCTAGGGGGGACAAAGAACACTGAAGCTTTCTTT.

The chain combines TRBV5-1 with TRBJ2-1, with TRBD2 matching 13 bases. The V segment lost 4 bases and the J segment 7 bases; nucleotides outside the gene matches: 26. The CDR3 contains 22 residues. CDR1 is SGHRS, CDR2 YFSETQ, per germline. The CDR3 bases are TGCGCCAGCAGCCAGACAGCGGCCGGGACTAGCGGGATCCGGAGGGCTAGGAATGAGCAGTTCTTC. This encodes CASSQTAAGTSGIRRARNEQFF.

The chain is built from TRBV24-1 and TRBJ1-2; a possible D gene is TRBD1 (5 bases). CDR1 KGHDR and CDR2 SFDVKD come from the germline V gene. This CDR3 spans 15 amino acids. V lost 4 bases, J lost 4 bases, and 15 bases lay in between. CDR3 amino acids: CATSETGRKPYGYTF. The CDR3 DNA reads TGTGCCACCAGTGAGACGGGACGGAAGCCCTATGGCTACACCTTC.

The chain couples TRBV6-5 to TRBJ1-5; 9 bases line up with TRBD1. The CDR3 sequence is 14 residues long. Germline-derived CDR1 and CDR2 are MNHEY and SVGAGI. Trimming took 8 bases from V and 2 from J; bases not matched to a gene: 4. The CDR3, as DNA: TGTGCCAGCGCTGACAGGGGGGGCAATCAGCCCCAGCATTTT. Translated, it gives CASADRGGNQPQHF.

The chain links TRBV28 to TRBJ2-7; D possibly corresponds to TRBD1 (5 bases). The V end lost 7 bases, the J end lost 5 bases, and 18 bases lay between the germline ends. Germline loops: CDR1 MDHEN, CDR2 SYDVKM. The CDR3 is 14 residues long. Here the CDR3 reads CASTLGFRADEQYF. Here the CDR3 DNA reads TGTGCCAGCACCCTAGGATTCAGGGCTGACGAGCAGTACTTC.

Points on this clone: This same CDR3 is encoded by further DNA sequences in the sample. CDR3 amino acids: CASSLLGYEQYF. The CDR3, as DNA: TGTGCCAGCAGCTTACTGGGATACGAGCAGTACTTC. The genes are TRBV28 and TRBJ2-7; D remains unclear. Germline CDR1 reads MDHEN; CDR2 reads SYDVKM. The CDR3 is 12 amino acids. V lost 6 bases and J lost 4, with 10 bases in between.

The chain couples TRBV19 to TRBJ1-3; 7 bases align to TRBD1. The trim removed 6 bases at V and 0 bases at J, leaving 8 bases unmatched. This CDR3 has 16 amino acids. Germline CDR1 is LNHDA and CDR2 is SQIVND (reference sequence). CDR3: CASRDRDSFSGNTIYF. DNA of the CDR3: TGTGCCAGTAGGGACCGGGACAGCTTCTCTGGAAACACCATATATTTT. The variable domain in full, completed from reference TRBV19 and TRBJ1-3, reads DGGITQSPKYLFRKEGQNVTLSCEQNLNHDAMYWYRQDPGQGLRLIYYSQIVNDFQKGDIAEGYSVSREKKESFPLTVTSAQKNPTAFYLCASRDRDSFSGNTIYFGEGSWLTVV.

The rearrangement links TRBV19 to TRBJ2-1; the match to TRBD2 covers 8 bases. Germline assignment: CDR1 LNHDA and CDR2 SQIVND (reference sequence). The V and J ends lost 8 bases and 3 bases, in that order; junction bases with no gene match: 3. The length of the CDR3 is 13 residues. The CDR3 DNA is TGTGCCAGTCGCAGCGGGGGCTACAATGAGCAGTTCTTC. It translates to CASRSGGYNEQFF.

The chain couples TRBV7-2 to TRBJ2-4; 9 bases fit TRBD1. The CDR3 is 15 amino acids. The V gene end was trimmed by 5 bases and the J gene end by 4 bases; junction bases not matched to a gene: 6. CDR1 is SGHTA, CDR2 FQGNSA, per germline. DNA of the CDR3: TGTGCCAGCAGCGAACAGGGGGCGTCTAAAAACATTCAGTACTTC. The encoded protein is CASSEQGASKNIQYF.

The chain has TRBV5-4 and TRBJ2-3; D may correspond to TRBD1 or TRBD2 (5 bases each). The V and J ends lost 4 bases and 5 bases respectively, with 14 bases between them. The CDR3 consists of 14 residues. Germline loops: CDR1 SGHNT, CDR2 YYREEE (reference sequence). The CDR3 nucleotides read TGTGCCAGCAGCCACATGTCGAGGGGAGATACGCAGTATTTT. This encodes CASSHMSRGDTQYF.

The chain recombines TRBV9 with TRBJ2-3; TRBD2 matches at 12 bases. The length of the CDR3 is 16 residues. The ends lost 4 bases at V and 7 bases at J; junction bases unmatched: 10. The germline CDR1 and CDR2 sequences are SGDLS and YYNGEE. DNA of the CDR3: TGTGCCAGCAGCCCCCGTCTAGCGGGAGGGCCGCATACGCAGTATTTT. Amino acids: CASSPRLAGGPHTQYF.

The chain has TRBV5-1 and TRBJ2-5, with 11 bases matching TRBD2. The CDR3 covers 15 residues. Germline V gives CDR1 SGHRS, CDR2 YFSETQ. V lost 2 bases, J lost 5 bases, and 5 bases stayed unmatched. The CDR3 DNA sequence: TGCGCCAGCAGCTTCCTAGCGGGAGGCGAGGAGACCCAGTACTTC. It encodes CASSFLAGGEETQYF.

V is TRBV6-5 and J is TRBJ1-1; D gene unclear. The CDR3 covers 15 residues. CDR1 and CDR2 from the germline V gene are MNHEY and SVGAGI. The ends were cut back, 6 bases at V and 5 bases at J, with 19 bases in the middle. The CDR3 is CASSLQEGGRTEAFF. The CDR3, as DNA: TGTGCCAGCAGCCTTCAGGAGGGAGGACGGACTGAAGCTTTCTTT.

This sequence joins TRBV7-9 and TRBJ1-1; D is perhaps TRBD1 (5 bases). Trimming cost V 0 bases and J 2 bases, with 16 bases left between them. The CDR3 runs 17 residues. Germline V CDR1 and CDR2: SEHNR, FQNEAQ (reference sequence). The CDR3 DNA follows: TGTGCCAGCAGCTTAGCTGGGCGGACTACAGGTAACACTGAAGCTTTCTTT. Protein: CASSLAGRTTGNTEAFF.

This chain links TRBV19 with TRBJ2-1, with 8 bases identical to TRBD2. V shed 5 bases and J 7 bases; nucleotides not matched to a gene: 10. This CDR3 comprises 15 residues. Germline V lookup: CDR1 LNHDA, CDR2 SQIVND (reference sequence). CDR3 DNA sequence: TGTGCCAGTAGTGGCCGGGAGGGCCTGAGGAATGAGCAGTTCTTC. It translates to CASSGREGLRNEQFF. The whole variable domain, remainder taken from reference TRBV19 and TRBJ2-1, is DGGITQSPKYLFRKEGQNVTLSCEQNLNHDAMYWYRQDPGQGLRLIYYSQIVNDFQKGDIAEGYSVSREKKESFPLTVTSAQKNPTAFYLCASSGREGLRNEQFFGPGTRLTVL.

The V and J genes are TRBV18 and TRBJ2-7; D ambiguous. V dropped 5 bases and J dropped 3 bases, with 17 bases sitting between them. The CDR3 has 15 amino acids. Germline-derived CDR1 and CDR2 are KGHSH and LQKENI. The CDR3 is CASSADPIGFYEQYF. CDR3 in DNA: TGTGCCAGCTCAGCCGACCCAATAGGATTCTACGAGCAGTACTTC.

V gene TRBV15 combines with J gene TRBJ1-2, with D perhaps TRBD1 (6 bases). Trimming took off 5 bases at V and 5 bases at J, with 18 bases between the two ends. The germline V gene has CDR1 LNHNV and CDR2 YYDKDF (reference sequence). The CDR3 contains 15 residues. The CDR3 reads CATSPSGAPGYGYTF. CDR3 DNA sequence: TGTGCCACCAGCCCTTCAGGGGCGCCGGGGTATGGCTACACCTTC.

The rearrangement uses TRBV19 and TRBJ2-3; 12 positions match TRBD1. This CDR3 region has 14 residues. In germline, CDR1 is LNHDA, CDR2 SQIVND (reference sequence). J gave up 8 bases and V 5 bases, and 5 bases lay outside the gene matches. The CDR3 DNA reads TGTGCCAGTAGTTGGGACAGGGGGCAGGGTACGCAGTATTTT. It encodes CASSWDRGQGTQYF. Using reference TRBV19 and TRBJ2-3 for the parts outside the CDR3, the full variable domain is DGGITQSPKYLFRKEGQNVTLSCEQNLNHDAMYWYRQDPGQGLRLIYYSQIVNDFQKGDIAEGYSVSREKKESFPLTVTSAQKNPTAFYLCASSWDRGQGTQYFGPGTRLTVL.

This clone was recorded a few times. The genes are TRBV6-5 and TRBJ1-5; unclear D gene. This CDR3 contains 13 residues. The V and J ends lost 8 bases and 5 bases respectively, with 13 bases between them. The germline V gene encodes CDR1 MNHEY and CDR2 SVGAGI. DNA of the CDR3: TGTGCCAGCCGAGGGAGTGGCGATCAGCCCCAGCATTTT. Translation: CASRGSGDQPQHF.

This clone was recorded once. The V gene is TRBV28, the J gene TRBJ1-1; TRBD1 matches at 10 bases. The CDR3 runs to 14 residues. The germline CDR1 and CDR2 sequences are MDHEN and SYDVKM. Unmatched junction bases numbered 8, after V lost 7 bases and J lost 6 bases. The CDR3 loop is CASKRQGAFAEAFF. The CDR3 DNA follows: TGTGCCAGCAAGAGACAGGGGGCGTTCGCTGAAGCTTTCTTT.